This is a list of T cell receptor beta chains from one sample in a study of blood T cell repertoires in COVID-19. Here immunoSEQ multiplex PCR was the method, and the copy in TCRdb shows in-frame clones only, minus some. The data contain about 70,000 clones, roughly three quarters of them singletons. The sequenced material came from peripheral blood. All receptors come from a woman between 55 and 75 years old with acute or convalescent COVID-19. The CDR3 runs from the conserved cysteine through the conserved F or W. A D gene is named only where the DNA matches it firmly. The size field is filled for only some rows; it gives once, few, many or a size class.

CDR3 length: 16; clone size: -; J gene: TRBJ1-6; V gene: TRBV4-1; D gene: TRBD1; CDR3 DNA: TGCGCCAGCAGCCGAGTTAATCAGGGGGCTGGGTCACCCCTCCACTTT; CDR3 protein: CASSRVNQGAGSPLHF
CDR3 length: 16; clone size: -; J gene: TRBJ1-3; V gene: TRBV9; D gene: TRBD1; CDR3 DNA: TGTGCCAGCAGCGCACAGGGGACGGACTCTGGAAACACCATATATTTT; CDR3 protein: CASSAQGTDSGNTIYF
CDR3 length: 16; clone size: few; J gene: TRBJ2-3; V gene: TRBV7-9; D gene: -; CDR3 DNA: TGTGCCAGCAGCTTAAGGGTTGCGGGTCCCACAGATACGCAGTATTTT; CDR3 protein: CASSLRVAGPTDTQYF
CDR3 length: 14; clone size: -; J gene: TRBJ2-5; V gene: TRBV5-6; D gene: -; CDR3 DNA: TGTGCCAGCAGCTTTGGGGGGGCGGTGGAGACCCAGTACTTC; CDR3 protein: CASSFGGAVETQYF
CDR3 length: 15; clone size: -; J gene: TRBJ2-1; V gene: TRBV5-1; D gene: -; CDR3 DNA: TGCGCCAGCAGCTTTTCGGTCGAATCCTACAATGAGCAGTTCTTC; CDR3 protein: CASSFSVESYNEQFF
CDR3 length: 15; clone size: once; J gene: TRBJ2-7; V gene: TRBV14; D gene: -; CDR3 DNA: TGTGCCAGCAGCCAAGATAAAAACAGCCACTACGAGCAGTACTTC; CDR3 protein: CASSQDKNSHYEQYF
CDR3 length: 15; clone size: -; J gene: TRBJ2-6; V gene: TRBV5-1; D gene: -; CDR3 DNA: TGCGCCAGCAGCTTCTCCGGGTCTGGGGCCAACGTCCTGACTTTC; CDR3 protein: CASSFSGSGANVLTF
CDR3 length: 14; clone size: once; J gene: TRBJ2-7; V gene: TRBV5-1; D gene: TRBD2; CDR3 DNA: TGCGCCAGCAGCCGCGGGGGGGCCCTCCTCGAGCAGTACTTC; CDR3 protein: CASSRGGALLEQYF
CDR3 length: 13; clone size: -; J gene: TRBJ1-2; V gene: TRBV14; D gene: -; CDR3 DNA: TGTGCCAGCAGCCAATTTGGCCGGGATGGCTACACCTTC; CDR3 protein: CASSQFGRDGYTF
CDR3 length: 14; clone size: -; J gene: TRBJ1-5; V gene: TRBV7-9; D gene: -; CDR3 DNA: TGTGCCAGCAGCTTCAGACAGGCCGATCAGCCCCAGCATTTT; CDR3 protein: CASSFRQADQPQHF
CDR3 length: 12; clone size: -; J gene: TRBJ1-4; V gene: TRBV12-5; D gene: -; CDR3 DNA: TGTGCTACCCGTCGGGCGGGGGAAAAACTGTTTTTT; CDR3 protein: CATRRAGEKLFF
CDR3 length: 13; clone size: -; J gene: TRBJ1-4; V gene: TRBV6-5; D gene: TRBD1; CDR3 DNA: TGTGCCAGCCGGAGACAGGGGGTCGAAAAACTGTTTTTT; CDR3 protein: CASRRQGVEKLFF
CDR3 length: 15; clone size: -; J gene: TRBJ1-6; V gene: TRBV3-1/TRBV3-2; D gene: -; CDR3 DNA: TGTGCCAGCAGCCAAGATTGGCAGGGTAATTCACCCCTCCACTTT; CDR3 protein: CASSQDWQGNSPLHF
CDR3 length: 16; clone size: -; J gene: TRBJ1-3; V gene: TRBV9; D gene: -; CDR3 DNA: TGTGCCAGCAGCGAGGGACTCTCGAGCTCTGGAAACACCATATATTTT; CDR3 protein: CASSEGLSSSGNTIYF
CDR3 length: 16; clone size: once; J gene: TRBJ2-3; V gene: TRBV11-3; D gene: TRBD1; CDR3 DNA: TGTGCCAGCAGCGTCGGACAGGGGGCGAGCACAGATACGCAGTATTTT; CDR3 protein: CASSVGQGASTDTQYF
CDR3 length: 18; clone size: -; J gene: TRBJ2-6; V gene: TRBV6-1; D gene: -; CDR3 DNA: TGTGCCAGCAGTGAAGATGGCAGGTGGACTTCTGGGGCCAACGTCCTGACTTTC; CDR3 protein: CASSEDGRWTSGANVLTF
CDR3 length: 15; clone size: -; J gene: TRBJ2-7; V gene: TRBV27; D gene: TRBD1; CDR3 DNA: TGTGCCAGCAGTTTAGAACAGGGGAGCTCCTACGAGCAGTACTTC; CDR3 protein: CASSLEQGSSYEQYF
CDR3 length: 15; clone size: -; J gene: TRBJ2-7; V gene: TRBV9; D gene: -; CDR3 DNA: TGTGCCAGCAGCCTCACAGGTGACTCCAACTACGAGCAGTACTTC; CDR3 protein: CASSLTGDSNYEQYF
CDR3 length: 15; clone size: -; J gene: TRBJ1-2; V gene: TRBV4-2; D gene: -; CDR3 DNA: TGTGCCAGCAGCCAAGAACAGGGACCTAACTATGGCTACACCTTC; CDR3 protein: CASSQEQGPNYGYTF
CDR3 length: 15; clone size: -; J gene: TRBJ1-2; V gene: TRBV19; D gene: -; CDR3 DNA: TGTGCCAGTATCGACCCGCTGCCAGGCGTGTTTGGCTACACCTTC; CDR3 protein: CASIDPLPGVFGYTF
CDR3 length: 14; clone size: -; J gene: TRBJ1-6; V gene: TRBV29-1; D gene: TRBD1; CDR3 DNA: TGCAGCGCCGCAACAGGGACAGTTAATTCACCCCTCCACTTT; CDR3 protein: CSAATGTVNSPLHF
CDR3 length: 12; clone size: -; J gene: TRBJ1-4; V gene: TRBV11-2; D gene: -; CDR3 DNA: TGTGCCAGCAGCTTAGTCAGGGAAAAACTGTTTTTT; CDR3 protein: CASSLVREKLFF
CDR3 length: 14; clone size: -; J gene: TRBJ2-1; V gene: TRBV6-5; D gene: TRBD1; CDR3 DNA: TGTGCCAGCATCAACAGGGGCTTTTTCAATGAGCAGTTCTTC; CDR3 protein: CASINRGFFNEQFF
CDR3 length: 15; clone size: -; J gene: TRBJ1-1; V gene: TRBV7-2; D gene: TRBD1; CDR3 DNA: TGTGCCAGCAGCTCTTTTAGACAGGGGAACGCTGAAGCTTTCTTT; CDR3 protein: CASSSFRQGNAEAFF
CDR3 length: 15; clone size: -; J gene: TRBJ1-2; V gene: TRBV9; D gene: TRBD1; CDR3 DNA: TGTGCCAGCAGCCTGGGACAGCCGGCTAACTATGGCTACACCTTC; CDR3 protein: CASSLGQPANYGYTF
CDR3 length: 11; clone size: -; J gene: TRBJ1-1; V gene: TRBV2; D gene: -; CDR3 DNA: TGTGCCAGCAGTGTTAGCACTGAAGCTTTCTTT; CDR3 protein: CASSVSTEAFF
CDR3 length: 13; clone size: -; J gene: TRBJ2-1; V gene: TRBV18; D gene: -; CDR3 DNA: TGTGCCAGCTCACCCGGCTCCTACAATGAGCAGTTCTTC; CDR3 protein: CASSPGSYNEQFF
CDR3 length: 13; clone size: once; J gene: TRBJ2-7; V gene: TRBV27; D gene: -; CDR3 DNA: TGTGCCAGCACCAAGCGCGGGTCCTACGAGCAGTACTTC; CDR3 protein: CASTKRGSYEQYF
CDR3 length: 15; clone size: -; J gene: TRBJ2-3; V gene: TRBV2; D gene: -; CDR3 DNA: TGTGCCAGCCATCAAATGAATTCTAACCGCGATACGCAGTATTTT; CDR3 protein: CASHQMNSNRDTQYF
CDR3 length: 16; clone size: few; J gene: TRBJ2-3; V gene: TRBV5-1; D gene: TRBD2; CDR3 DNA: TGCGCCAGCAGCTTGGGACGCGGGGGGTACACAGATACGCAGTATTTT; CDR3 protein: CASSLGRGGYTDTQYF
CDR3 length: 15; clone size: once; J gene: TRBJ2-2; V gene: TRBV2; D gene: -; CDR3 DNA: TGTGCCAGCATATGGCAGAACCTAGACACCGGGGAGCTGTTTTTT; CDR3 protein: CASIWQNLDTGELFF
CDR3 length: 17; clone size: -; J gene: TRBJ1-4; V gene: TRBV7-6; D gene: TRBD1; CDR3 DNA: TGTGCCAGCAGCTTAGCGCAGACAGGGGTCCCCAATGAAAAACTGTTTTTT; CDR3 protein: CASSLAQTGVPNEKLFF
CDR3 length: 15; clone size: few; J gene: TRBJ2-2; V gene: TRBV3-1/TRBV3-2; D gene: -; CDR3 DNA: TGTGCCAGCAGCCAAGCCCGGGGGGCCCCCGGGGAGCTGTTTTTT; CDR3 protein: CASSQARGAPGELFF
CDR3 length: 15; clone size: medium-sized; J gene: TRBJ2-2; V gene: TRBV14; D gene: TRBD2; CDR3 DNA: TGTGCCAGCAGCCAAGCAGCGGGGGGCACCGGGGAGCTGTTTTTT; CDR3 protein: CASSQAAGGTGELFF
CDR3 length: 17; clone size: -; J gene: TRBJ2-1; V gene: TRBV7-6; D gene: TRBD2; CDR3 DNA: TGTGCCAGCAGCTTTAAAATAGCGGGGGGGGATTCGGATGAGCAGTTCTTC; CDR3 protein: CASSFKIAGGDSDEQFF
CDR3 length: 14; clone size: -; J gene: TRBJ1-2; V gene: TRBV6-4; D gene: TRBD1; CDR3 DNA: TGTGCCAGCAGTGACTCAGGACAGGGGGACGGCTACACCTTC; CDR3 protein: CASSDSGQGDGYTF
CDR3 length: 16; clone size: -; J gene: TRBJ2-1; V gene: TRBV18; D gene: -; CDR3 DNA: TGTGCCAGCTCACCCTTAGGACAGCTTACCTACAATGAGCAGTTCTTC; CDR3 protein: CASSPLGQLTYNEQFF
CDR3 length: 15; clone size: -; J gene: TRBJ1-6; V gene: TRBV2; D gene: -; CDR3 DNA: TGTGCCAGCTTCGTTGCGATCGCGCGGAATTCACCCCTCCACTTT; CDR3 protein: CASFVAIARNSPLHF
CDR3 length: 13; clone size: -; J gene: TRBJ2-7; V gene: TRBV12-3/TRBV12-4; D gene: -; CDR3 DNA: TGTGCCAGCAACGCGGGACCGCAGGGTGAGCAGTACTTC; CDR3 protein: CASNAGPQGEQYF
CDR3 length: 13; clone size: -; J gene: TRBJ2-5; V gene: TRBV5-4; D gene: -; CDR3 DNA: TGTGCCAGCAGAAGGGGAACGCAAGAGACCCAGTACTTC; CDR3 protein: CASRRGTQETQYF
CDR3 length: 13; clone size: -; J gene: TRBJ2-7; V gene: TRBV19; D gene: -; CDR3 DNA: TGTGCCAGTAGTGGCCAGGGTTTCGGCGAGCAGTACTTC; CDR3 protein: CASSGQGFGEQYF
CDR3 length: 15; clone size: few; J gene: TRBJ2-1; V gene: TRBV14; D gene: TRBD2; CDR3 DNA: TGTGCCAGCAGCCTCGGGACTAGCGGTTTGGGTGAGCAGTTCTTC; CDR3 protein: CASSLGTSGLGEQFF
CDR3 length: 14; clone size: -; J gene: TRBJ2-1; V gene: TRBV24-1; D gene: TRBD1; CDR3 DNA: TGTGCCACCAGCTTGACAGGGGAGGTCCATGAGCAGTTCTTC; CDR3 protein: CATSLTGEVHEQFF
CDR3 length: 13; clone size: -; J gene: TRBJ2-3; V gene: TRBV27; D gene: -; CDR3 DNA: TGTGCCAGCAGTTTCCGGGAAGGGGATACGCAGTATTTT; CDR3 protein: CASSFREGDTQYF
CDR3 length: 16; clone size: -; J gene: TRBJ1-1; V gene: TRBV5-1; D gene: -; CDR3 DNA: TGCGCCAGCAGCGGCACAGGGCTCCCTATGAACACTGAAGCTTTCTTT; CDR3 protein: CASSGTGLPMNTEAFF
CDR3 length: 17; clone size: -; J gene: TRBJ1-1; V gene: TRBV19; D gene: TRBD1; CDR3 DNA: TGTGCCAGTACTCGATCAGGGGGATTAGTGTTGAACACTGAAGCTTTCTTT; CDR3 protein: CASTRSGGLVLNTEAFF
CDR3 length: 14; clone size: -; J gene: TRBJ1-1; V gene: TRBV19; D gene: TRBD1; CDR3 DNA: TGTGCCAGTAGTATGTCAGGGGGAAACACTGAAGCTTTCTTT; CDR3 protein: CASSMSGGNTEAFF
CDR3 length: 11; clone size: -; J gene: TRBJ2-5; V gene: TRBV20-1; D gene: -; CDR3 DNA: TGCAGTGCTCGGACCCAAGGGGCCCAGTACTTC; CDR3 protein: CSARTQGAQYF
CDR3 length: 14; clone size: few; J gene: TRBJ2-1; V gene: TRBV6-5; D gene: TRBD2; CDR3 DNA: TGTGCCAGCAGCCTAGCGGGGGGACACAATGAGCAGTTCTTC; CDR3 protein: CASSLAGGHNEQFF
CDR3 length: 15; clone size: -; J gene: TRBJ2-2; V gene: TRBV5-4; D gene: -; CDR3 DNA: TGTGCCAGCAGCTTGGCTACAGGGTCCACCGGGGAGCTGTTTTTT; CDR3 protein: CASSLATGSTGELFF
CDR3 length: 15; clone size: -; J gene: TRBJ1-1; V gene: TRBV19; D gene: -; CDR3 DNA: TGTGCCAGTAGTATTTGGCAGCGGGGGAGCACTGAAGCTTTCTTT; CDR3 protein: CASSIWQRGSTEAFF
CDR3 length: 14; clone size: few; J gene: TRBJ2-1; V gene: TRBV9; D gene: -; CDR3 DNA: TGTGCCAGCAGCCCACGCGGACAGTACAATGAGCAGTTCTTC; CDR3 protein: CASSPRGQYNEQFF
CDR3 length: 13; clone size: -; J gene: TRBJ1-1; V gene: TRBV6-5; D gene: -; CDR3 DNA: TGTGCCAGCAGGACCGGACAGCCCACTGAAGCTTTCTTT; CDR3 protein: CASRTGQPTEAFF
CDR3 length: 15; clone size: many; J gene: TRBJ2-2; V gene: TRBV27; D gene: -; CDR3 DNA: TGTGCCAGCAGTTTGGTTGGGGGCTGGACCGGGGAGCTGTTTTTT; CDR3 protein: CASSLVGGWTGELFF
CDR3 length: 15; clone size: -; J gene: TRBJ1-1; V gene: TRBV4-1; D gene: TRBD1; CDR3 DNA: TGCGCCAGCAGCCAAGAAGGGGGCGGGAGGACTGAAGCTTTCTTT; CDR3 protein: CASSQEGGGRTEAFF
CDR3 length: 15; clone size: -; J gene: TRBJ1-5; V gene: TRBV12-5; D gene: -; CDR3 DNA: TGTGCTAGTGTGGAGAATAGTAATAGCAGTCAGCCCCAGCATTTT; CDR3 protein: CASVENSNSSQPQHF
CDR3 length: 16; clone size: -; J gene: TRBJ2-7; V gene: TRBV27; D gene: TRBD1; CDR3 DNA: TGTGCCAGCAGTCGATCACAGGGGGAATGGTCCTACGAGCAGTACTTC; CDR3 protein: CASSRSQGEWSYEQYF
CDR3 length: 14; clone size: -; J gene: TRBJ2-2; V gene: TRBV11-3; D gene: -; CDR3 DNA: TGTGCCAGCAGCGCCGGACTAGGGGGCGGGGAGCTGTTTTTT; CDR3 protein: CASSAGLGGGELFF
CDR3 length: 17; clone size: -; J gene: TRBJ2-3; V gene: TRBV15; D gene: -; CDR3 DNA: TGTGCCACCAGCAGGATACAGGGGGGGCTTAGCACAGATACGCAGTATTTT; CDR3 protein: CATSRIQGGLSTDTQYF
CDR3 length: 16; clone size: -; J gene: TRBJ1-5; V gene: TRBV2; D gene: -; CDR3 DNA: TGTGCCAGCAGAGGTTCGGGACATCAGGGCAATCAGCCCCAGCATTTT; CDR3 protein: CASRGSGHQGNQPQHF